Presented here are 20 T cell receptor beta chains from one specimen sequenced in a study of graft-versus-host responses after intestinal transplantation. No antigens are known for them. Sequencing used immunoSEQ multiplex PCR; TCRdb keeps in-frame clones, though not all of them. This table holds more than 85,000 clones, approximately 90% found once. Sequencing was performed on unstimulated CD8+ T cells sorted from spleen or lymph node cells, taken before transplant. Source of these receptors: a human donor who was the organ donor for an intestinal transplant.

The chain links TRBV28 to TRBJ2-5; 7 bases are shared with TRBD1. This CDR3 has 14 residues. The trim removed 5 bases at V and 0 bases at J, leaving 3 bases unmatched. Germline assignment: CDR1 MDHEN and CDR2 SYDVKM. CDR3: CASSDGTDQETQYF. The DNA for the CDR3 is TGTGCCAGCAGTGACGGGACAGACCAAGAGACCCAGTACTTC.

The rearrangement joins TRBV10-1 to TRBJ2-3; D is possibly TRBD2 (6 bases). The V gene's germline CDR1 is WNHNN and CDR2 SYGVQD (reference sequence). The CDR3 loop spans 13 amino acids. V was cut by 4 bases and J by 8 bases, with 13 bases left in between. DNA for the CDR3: TGCGCCAGCAGTGCGGGAGAGGTTGGTACGCAGTATTTT. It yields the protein CASSAGEVGTQYF.

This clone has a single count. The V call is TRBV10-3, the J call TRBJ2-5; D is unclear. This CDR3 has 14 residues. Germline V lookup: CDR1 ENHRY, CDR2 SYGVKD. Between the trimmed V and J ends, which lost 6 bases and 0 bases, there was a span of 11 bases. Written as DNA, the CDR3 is TGTGCCATCAGCCCGACTTGGTACCAAGAGACCCAGTACTTC. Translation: CAISPTWYQETQYF.

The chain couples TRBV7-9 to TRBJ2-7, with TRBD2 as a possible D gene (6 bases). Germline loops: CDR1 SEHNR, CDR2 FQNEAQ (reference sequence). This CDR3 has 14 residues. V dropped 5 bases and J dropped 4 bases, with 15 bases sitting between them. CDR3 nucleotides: TGTGCCAGCAGCGGGACTCACGGCCGATACGAGCAGTACTTC. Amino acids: CASSGTHGRYEQYF.

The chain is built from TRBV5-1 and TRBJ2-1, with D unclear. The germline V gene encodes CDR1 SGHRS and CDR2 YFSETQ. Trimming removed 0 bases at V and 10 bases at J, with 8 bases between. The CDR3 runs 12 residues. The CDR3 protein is CASSLGAREQFF. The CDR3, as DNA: TGCGCCAGCAGCTTGGGCGCCCGCGAGCAGTTCTTC.

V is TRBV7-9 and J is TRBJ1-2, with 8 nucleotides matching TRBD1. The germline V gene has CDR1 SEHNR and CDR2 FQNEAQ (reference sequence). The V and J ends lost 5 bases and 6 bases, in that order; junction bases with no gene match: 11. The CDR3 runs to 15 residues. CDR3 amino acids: CASSSGQGVLDGYTF. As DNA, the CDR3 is TGTGCCAGCAGCAGCGGACAGGGAGTTTTGGATGGCTACACCTTC.

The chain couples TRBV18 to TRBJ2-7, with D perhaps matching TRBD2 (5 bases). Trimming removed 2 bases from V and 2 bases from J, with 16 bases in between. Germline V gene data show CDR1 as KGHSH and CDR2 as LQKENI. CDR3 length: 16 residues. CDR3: CASSPTVKRTAYEQYF. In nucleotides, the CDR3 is TGTGCCAGCTCACCAACGGTAAAGCGGACGGCCTACGAGCAGTACTTC. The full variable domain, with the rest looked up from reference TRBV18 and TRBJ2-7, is NAGVMQNPRHLVRRRGQEARLRCSPMKGHSHVYWYRQLPEEGLKFMVYLQKENIIDESGMPKERFSAEFPKEGPSILRIQQVVRGDSAAYFCASSPTVKRTAYEQYFGPGTRLTVT.

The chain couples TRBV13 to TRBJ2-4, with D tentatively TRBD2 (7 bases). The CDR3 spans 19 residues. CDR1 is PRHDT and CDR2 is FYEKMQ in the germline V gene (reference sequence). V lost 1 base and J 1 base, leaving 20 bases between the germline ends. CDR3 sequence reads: CASSLEFEGGRRAKNIQYF. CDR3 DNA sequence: TGTGCCAGCAGCTTAGAGTTTGAGGGGGGGCGGCGGGCCAAAAACATTCAGTACTTC.

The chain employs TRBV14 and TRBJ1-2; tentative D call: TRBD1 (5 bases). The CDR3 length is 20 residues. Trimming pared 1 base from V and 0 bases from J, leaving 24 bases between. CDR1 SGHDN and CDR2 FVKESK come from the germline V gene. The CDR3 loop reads CASSQASRGTPSLANYGYTF. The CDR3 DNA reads TGTGCCAGCAGCCAAGCGTCCCGGGGGACTCCGTCTTTAGCTAACTATGGCTACACCTTC. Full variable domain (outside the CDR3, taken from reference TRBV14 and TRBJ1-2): EAGVTQFPSHSVIEKGQTVTLRCDPISGHDNLYWYRRVMGKEIKFLLHFVKESKQDESGMPNNRFLAERTGGTYSTLKVQPAELEDSGVYFCASSQASRGTPSLANYGYTFGSGTRLTVV.

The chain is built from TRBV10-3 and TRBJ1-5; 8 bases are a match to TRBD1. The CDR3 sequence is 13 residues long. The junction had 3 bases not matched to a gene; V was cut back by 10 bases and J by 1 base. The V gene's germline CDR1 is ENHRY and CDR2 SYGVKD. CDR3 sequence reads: CATRQGSNQPQHF. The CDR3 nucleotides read TGTGCCACCAGACAGGGGAGCAATCAGCCCCAGCATTTT.

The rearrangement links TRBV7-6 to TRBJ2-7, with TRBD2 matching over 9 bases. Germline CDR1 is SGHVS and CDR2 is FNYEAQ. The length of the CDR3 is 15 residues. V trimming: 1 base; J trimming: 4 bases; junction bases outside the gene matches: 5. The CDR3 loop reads CASSLVAGGGYEQYF. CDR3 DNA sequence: TGTGCCAGCAGCTTAGTGGCGGGAGGGGGGTACGAGCAGTACTTC.

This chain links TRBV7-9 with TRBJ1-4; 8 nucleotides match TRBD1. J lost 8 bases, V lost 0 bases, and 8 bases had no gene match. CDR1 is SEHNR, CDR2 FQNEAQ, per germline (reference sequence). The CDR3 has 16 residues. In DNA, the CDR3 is TGTGCCAGCAGCTTAGCCGACAGGGGCCTAAAGGAAAAACTGTTTTTT. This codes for CASSLADRGLKEKLFF.

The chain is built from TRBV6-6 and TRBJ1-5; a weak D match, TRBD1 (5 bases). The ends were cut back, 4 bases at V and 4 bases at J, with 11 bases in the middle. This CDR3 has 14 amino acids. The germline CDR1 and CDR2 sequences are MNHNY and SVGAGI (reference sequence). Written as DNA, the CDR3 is TGTGCCAGCAGTTGGTGGGGGGATAATCAGCCCCAGCATTTT. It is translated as CASSWWGDNQPQHF.

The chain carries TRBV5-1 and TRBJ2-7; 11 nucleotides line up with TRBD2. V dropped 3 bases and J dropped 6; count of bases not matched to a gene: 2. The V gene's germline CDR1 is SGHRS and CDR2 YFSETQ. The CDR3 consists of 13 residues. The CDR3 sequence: CASSSSGGLEQYF. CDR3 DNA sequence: TGCGCCAGCAGCTCTAGCGGGGGGCTCGAGCAGTACTTC.

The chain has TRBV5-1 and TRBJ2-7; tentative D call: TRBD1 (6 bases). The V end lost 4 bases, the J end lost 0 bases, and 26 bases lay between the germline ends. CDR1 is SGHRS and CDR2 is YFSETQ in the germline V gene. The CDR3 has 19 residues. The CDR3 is CASSDLGQSNYLSSYEQYF. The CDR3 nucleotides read TGCGCCAGCAGCGATCTCGGACAGAGTAATTATTTAAGCTCCTACGAGCAGTACTTC.

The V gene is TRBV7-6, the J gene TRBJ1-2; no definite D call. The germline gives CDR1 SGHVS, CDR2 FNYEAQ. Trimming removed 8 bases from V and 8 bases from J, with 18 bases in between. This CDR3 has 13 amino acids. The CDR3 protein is CASVPESGRGYTF. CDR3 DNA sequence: TGTGCCAGCGTGCCGGAAAGCGGTCGAGGCTACACCTTC.

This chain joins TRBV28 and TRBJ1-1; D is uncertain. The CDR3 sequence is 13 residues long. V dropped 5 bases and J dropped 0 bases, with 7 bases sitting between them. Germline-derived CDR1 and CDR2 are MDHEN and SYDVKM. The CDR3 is CASSAGLNTEAFF. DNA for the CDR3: TGTGCCAGCAGTGCAGGTCTGAACACTGAAGCTTTCTTT.

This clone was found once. Written as DNA, the CDR3 is TGTGCCAGCAGCTTAGGCAGGGGGAACTATGGCTACACCTTC. This sequence encodes CASSLGRGNYGYTF. The chain recombines TRBV7-8 with TRBJ1-2; 7 nucleotides align to TRBD1. The CDR3 runs to 14 residues. Germline CDR1 reads SGHVS; CDR2 reads FQNEAQ. The V segment lost 1 base and the J segment 2 bases; nucleotides outside the gene matches: 1.

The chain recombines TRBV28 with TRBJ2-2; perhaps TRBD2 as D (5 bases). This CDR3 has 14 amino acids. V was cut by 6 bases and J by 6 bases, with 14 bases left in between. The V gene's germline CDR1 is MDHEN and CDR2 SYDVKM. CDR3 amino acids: CASSFALVSGELFF. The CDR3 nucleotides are TGTGCCAGCAGCTTTGCACTAGTCTCCGGGGAGCTGTTTTTT.

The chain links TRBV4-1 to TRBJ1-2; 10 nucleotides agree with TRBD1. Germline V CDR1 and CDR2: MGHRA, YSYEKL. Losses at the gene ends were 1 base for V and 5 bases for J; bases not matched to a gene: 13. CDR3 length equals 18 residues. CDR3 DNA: TGCGCCAGCAGCCAAGGATATTCGAGACAGGGGGCTTTTTATGGCTACACCTTC. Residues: CASSQGYSRQGAFYGYTF.